Below are 30 T cell receptor beta chains sequenced from a single sample in a study of OX40 agonist ivuxolimab in advanced cancers. The assay was immunoSEQ multiplex PCR, and TCRdb's table has in-frame clones only and misses some. The sample lists approximately 48,000 clones; roughly three quarters were seen once. Sequenced material: CD4+ or CD8+ T cells sorted from blood, taken in a trial of the OX40 agonist ivuxolimab. These TCRs come from an adult with an advanced solid tumor such as melanoma, head and neck, liver or kidney cancer.

The table lists this clone with a count of one. This chain links TRBV19 with TRBJ1-6; D may be TRBD1 (6 bases). The V end was cut by 3 bases, the J end by 10 bases, with 13 bases between. The CDR3 is 14 residues long. Per the germline V gene, CDR1 is LNHDA and CDR2 is SQIVND (reference sequence). As DNA, the CDR3 is TGTGCCAGTAGTATGGGGACATGGTACTCACCCCTCCACTTT. As protein: CASSMGTWYSPLHF. The whole variable domain, filled in from reference TRBV19 and TRBJ1-6, reads DGGITQSPKYLFRKEGQNVTLSCEQNLNHDAMYWYRQDPGQGLRLIYYSQIVNDFQKGDIAEGYSVSREKKESFPLTVTSAQKNPTAFYLCASSMGTWYSPLHFGNGTRLTVT.

The chain combines TRBV5-1 with TRBJ1-4, with 9 bases fitting TRBD1. The CDR3 spans 15 residues. After removal of 4 bases from V and 6 bases from J, the junction contained 7 bases not matched to a gene. CDR1 and CDR2 (germline): SGHRS, YFSETQ. The CDR3 sequence: CASSRNRGPDEKLFF. The CDR3 region has the DNA TGCGCCAGCAGCCGAAACAGGGGGCCGGATGAAAAACTGTTTTTT.

The rearrangement joins TRBV27 to TRBJ2-2; perhaps TRBD2 as D (6 bases). V was clipped by 4 bases and J by 0 bases, with 12 bases between them. Germline values: CDR1 MNHEY, CDR2 SMNVEV (reference sequence). The CDR3 covers 16 residues. CDR3 DNA: TGTGCCAGCAGTTCGGCCCGACTAGCGAACACCGGGGAGCTGTTTTTT. Translating gives CASSSARLANTGELFF.

The rearrangement joins TRBV14 to TRBJ2-7; 9 positions agree with TRBD1. The germline V gene has CDR1 SGHDN and CDR2 FVKESK. The V gene end was trimmed by 1 base and the J gene end by 6 bases; junction bases not matched to a gene: 7. The CDR3 extends over 15 amino acids. CDR3 DNA sequence: TGTGCCAGCAGCCAAGCCGGGACAGGGTTGCGCGAGCAGTACTTC. Translating it yields CASSQAGTGLREQYF.

This chain uses TRBV28 with TRBJ1-1; D may be TRBD1 (5 bases). Germline-derived CDR1 and CDR2 are MDHEN and SYDVKM. CDR3 size: 19 residues. V was clipped by 8 bases and J by 0 bases, with 28 bases between them. CDR3 DNA: TGTGCCAGCCCGCCCAGAAGTGGGGCCACCATGGAAATGAACACTGAAGCTTTCTTT. Translating it yields CASPPRSGATMEMNTEAFF.

This clone was detected a few times. The J gene is TRBJ1-1, the V gene TRBV19; D may be TRBD1 (5 bases). Germline V gives CDR1 LNHDA, CDR2 SQIVND (reference sequence). This CDR3 spans 12 amino acids. Trimming shortened V by 6 bases and J by 8 bases, and 13 bases separated the two germline ends. The CDR3: CASSLGRREAFF. The CDR3 nucleotides are TGTGCCAGTAGCCTGGGACGGAGGGAAGCTTTCTTT.

The CDR3 nucleotides are TGCGCCAGCAGCTTGGATCCAGGTACGCTTCCTGGGGCCAACGTCCTGACTTTC. Amino acids: CASSLDPGTLPGANVLTF. The chain has TRBV5-1 and TRBJ2-6; D remains unclear. Trimming took off 0 bases at V and 2 bases at J, with 15 bases between the two ends. Germline lookup yields CDR1 SGHRS and CDR2 YFSETQ. CDR3 length equals 18 residues.

This sequence joins TRBV7-2 and TRBJ1-2; unclear D gene. This CDR3 is 16 amino acids long. Germline V CDR1 and CDR2: SGHTA, FQGNSA. The ends were cut back, 3 bases at V and 2 bases at J, with 16 bases in the middle. The CDR3 region has the DNA TGTGCCAGCAGCTTCTTCTCCAGGTCCCCGAACTATGGCTACACCTTC. Encoded protein: CASSFFSRSPNYGYTF. Supplemented by reference TRBV7-2 and TRBJ1-2, the full variable domain reads GAGVSQSPSNKVTEKGKDVELRCDPISGHTALYWYRQSLGQGLEFLIYFQGNSAPDKSGLPSDRFSAERTGGSVSTLTIQRTQQEDSAVYLCASSFFSRSPNYGYTFGSGTRLTVV.

This chain joins TRBV5-8 and TRBJ1-4; D is undetermined. The V end was cut by 1 base, the J end by 4 bases, with 14 bases between. This CDR3 has 16 amino acids. Germline CDR1 and CDR2: SGHTS and YDEGEE. The CDR3 protein is CASSLMRGSGNEKLFF. The CDR3 DNA is TGTGCCAGCAGCTTGATGCGGGGAAGTGGTAATGAAAAACTGTTTTTT.

This clone was picked up a small number of times. The J gene is TRBJ1-6, the V gene TRBV15; possible D gene TRBD1, 5 bases. CDR3 size: 13 residues. V lost 3 bases and J 7 bases, leaving 7 bases between the germline ends. Germline V gene lookup returns CDR1 LNHNV and CDR2 YYDKDF (reference sequence). CDR3 sequence: CATSSRANSPLHF. The CDR3 DNA sequence: TGTGCCACCAGCAGCAGGGCCAATTCACCCCTCCACTTT.

The chain carries TRBV27 and TRBJ2-7; D gene uncertain. The CDR3 runs 18 residues. Germline values: CDR1 MNHEY, CDR2 SMNVEV (reference sequence). Trimming removed 5 bases from V and 2 bases from J, with 25 bases in between. The CDR3, as DNA: TGTGCCAGCAGTCCATTTTCAAATAAGGGCCAAGGGACCTACGAGCAGTACTTC. Protein product: CASSPFSNKGQGTYEQYF.

The rearrangement uses TRBV11-2 and TRBJ2-1, with 9 bases fitting TRBD2. CDR3 size: 16 residues. CDR1 SGHAT and CDR2 FQNNGV come from the germline V gene. Unmatched junction bases numbered 13, after V lost 4 bases and J lost 9 bases. The CDR3 spells CASSSSVAGGQLEQFF. The CDR3 DNA sequence: TGTGCCAGCAGCTCCTCTGTTGCGGGGGGGCAGCTTGAGCAGTTCTTC.

The V and J genes are TRBV2 and TRBJ1-2; D perhaps matches TRBD1 (5 bases). CDR1 SNHLY and CDR2 FYNNEI come from the germline V gene. The V end lost 6 bases, the J end lost 6 bases, and 11 bases lay between the germline ends. CDR3 length equals 12 residues. CDR3 amino acids: CASSRGGDGYTF. As DNA, the CDR3 is TGTGCCAGCAGCCGGGGGGGGGATGGCTACACCTTC. The entire variable domain, with the rest obtained from reference TRBV2 and TRBJ1-2, is as follows: EPEVTQTPSHQVTQMGQEVILRCVPISNHLYFYWYRQILGQKVEFLVSFYNNEISEKSEIFDDQFSVERPDGSNFTLKIRSTKLEDSAMYFCASSRGGDGYTFGSGTRLTVV.

The gene calls are TRBV5-5 and TRBJ2-2, with TRBD1 matching over 7 bases. Looked up from germline, CDR1 is SGHKS and CDR2 is YYEKEE (reference sequence). The CDR3 covers 15 residues. With 3 bases clipped from V and 3 bases from J, the junction kept 5 bases outside the gene matches. The CDR3 nucleotides are TGTGCCAGCAGCTCCCGAACAGGGGACACCGGGGAGCTGTTTTTT. Encoded protein: CASSSRTGDTGELFF.

V and J are TRBV5-5 and TRBJ1-2; no clear D gene. V lost 0 bases and J 3 bases, leaving 9 bases between the germline ends. Germline values: CDR1 SGHKS, CDR2 YYEKEE (reference sequence). The CDR3 contains 14 residues. The CDR3 DNA reads as TGTGCCAGCAGCTTGGCTGGAGGCGACTATGGCTACACCTTC. Protein product: CASSLAGGDYGYTF.

The chain is built from TRBV10-3 and TRBJ2-5; 9 nucleotides agree with TRBD1. Germline trimming cut 10 bases from V and 4 bases from J; bases unmatched to any gene: 4. The CDR3 runs 12 residues. From germline, CDR1 is ENHRY and CDR2 SYGVKD. The CDR3 DNA sequence: TGTGCCACCGGACAGGGGCGAGAGACCCAGTACTTC. It is translated as CATGQGRETQYF.

The chain links TRBV14 to TRBJ1-2, with a possible D match to TRBD1 (5 bases). The CDR3 contains 13 residues. Trimming took off 0 bases at V and 8 bases at J, with 10 bases between the two ends. The germline CDR1 and CDR2 sequences are SGHDN and FVKESK. In DNA form, the CDR3 reads TGTGCCAGCAGCCAAGACGGCAGGGCGGGCTACACCTTC. It codes for CASSQDGRAGYTF.

This chain connects TRBV18 to TRBJ1-2; D might be TRBD1 (5 bases). The V end was cut by 4 bases, the J end by 4 bases, with 13 bases between. CDR1 and CDR2 from the germline V gene are KGHSH and LQKENI. There are 14 residues in the CDR3. CDR3 in amino acids: CASSQQGRIYGYTF. For the CDR3, the DNA is TGTGCCAGCTCACAGCAGGGAAGGATCTATGGCTACACCTTC.

The chain couples TRBV10-1 to TRBJ2-2; 9 bases fit TRBD2. Losses at the gene ends were 2 bases for V and 5 bases for J; bases not matched to a gene: 6. Germline V gene sequence: CDR1 WNHNN, CDR2 SYGVQD (reference sequence). The CDR3 has 16 amino acids. This CDR3 reads CASSERGSGRTGELFF. In DNA form, the CDR3 reads TGCGCCAGCAGTGAGAGGGGTAGCGGGAGAACCGGGGAGCTGTTTTTT.

The chain has TRBV2 and TRBJ2-7, with 8 bases lining up with TRBD1. With 4 bases clipped from V and 6 bases from J, the junction kept 5 bases outside the gene matches. The CDR3 sequence is 13 residues long. The germline CDR1 and CDR2 sequences are SNHLY and FYNNEI. The chain's CDR3 is CASSGDRGGEQYF. The DNA for the CDR3 is TGTGCCAGCAGTGGTGACAGGGGCGGCGAGCAGTACTTC.

J is TRBJ1-1 and V is TRBV27, with D unclear. Germline CDR1 MNHEY, CDR2 SMNVEV (reference sequence). The V and J ends lost 2 bases and 2 bases respectively, with 15 bases between them. The CDR3 extends over 16 amino acids. CDR3 coding DNA: TGTGCCAGCAGTTTACGCGACCCCACCGCCAACACTGAAGCTTTCTTT. Encoded protein: CASSLRDPTANTEAFF.

This clone came up once. The V call is TRBV9, the J call TRBJ2-5; the D is unclear. Germline CDR1 reads SGDLS; CDR2 reads YYNGEE. V was trimmed by 4 bases and J by 1 base, leaving 17 bases between them. The CDR3 length is 16 residues. CDR3 nucleotides: TGTGCCAGCAGCCCGAGTTTAGGGTCCGGCCAAGAGACCCAGTACTTC. This codes for CASSPSLGSGQETQYF. The full variable domain, rest sourced from reference TRBV9 and TRBJ2-5, is DSGVTQTPKHLITATGQRVTLRCSPRSGDLSVYWYQQSLDQGLQFLIQYYNGEERAKGNILERFSAQQFPDLHSELNLSSLELGDSALYFCASSPSLGSGQETQYFGPGTRLLVL.

This clone was found once. This sequence joins TRBV6-1 and TRBJ2-5; possible D gene TRBD2, 6 bases. Germline values: CDR1 MNHNS, CDR2 SASEGT. CDR3 length equals 15 residues. The V end was cut by 7 bases, the J end by 5 bases, with 20 bases between. The CDR3, as DNA: TGTGCCAGCACCGCGGGACCAGAATTCGGGGAGACCCAGTACTTC. It yields the protein CASTAGPEFGETQYF.

The J gene is TRBJ1-2, the V gene TRBV5-1, with a tentative D call TRBD1 (5 bases). V was shortened by 0 bases and J by 4 bases, with 13 bases between the two germline ends. The CDR3 spans 15 residues. Per germline, CDR1 SGHRS and CDR2 YFSETQ. The CDR3 DNA reads as TGCGCCAGCAGCTTGGCCCCGGACAACTTCTATGGCTACACCTTC. This sequence encodes CASSLAPDNFYGYTF.

This clone has just a few counts. The chain combines TRBV10-1 with TRBJ2-7; the D is unclear. Trimming took off 4 bases at V and 7 bases at J, with 8 bases between the two ends. Germline CDR1 is WNHNN and CDR2 is SYGVQD (reference sequence). This CDR3 has 11 amino acids. In DNA, the CDR3 is TGCGCCAGCAGTGGCCTCGGGGAGCAGTACTTC. It is translated as CASSGLGEQYF.

The chain employs TRBV19 and TRBJ2-5, with 8 bases fitting TRBD1. This CDR3 comprises 13 residues. The junction had 4 bases not matched to a gene; V was cut back by 5 bases and J by 5 bases. Germline CDR1 reads LNHDA; CDR2 reads SQIVND (reference sequence). CDR3 amino acids: CASSSRDRETQYF. Here the CDR3 DNA reads TGTGCCAGTAGTTCCCGGGACAGGGAGACCCAGTACTTC.

In this sample, this clone turned up once. The chain recombines TRBV6-6 with TRBJ1-4; D call uncertain. Deletions cut 6 bases from V and 5 bases from J, with 7 bases between. This CDR3 is 12 amino acids long. Germline CDR1 and CDR2: MNHNY and SVGAGI (reference sequence). Here the CDR3 reads CASRHGNEKLFF. The DNA of the CDR3 is TGTGCCAGCAGGCACGGGAATGAAAAACTGTTTTTT.

This sequence joins TRBV2 and TRBJ1-2; D is ambiguous. The V and J ends lost 6 bases and 4 bases respectively, with 18 bases between them. CDR1 and CDR2 (germline): SNHLY, FYNNEI. The CDR3 length is 15 residues. CDR3 amino acids: CASSPGPDSSYGYTF. DNA for the CDR3: TGTGCCAGCAGCCCCGGCCCCGATTCGTCCTATGGCTACACCTTC.

The chain employs TRBV4-3 and TRBJ1-1, with a tentative D call TRBD1 (6 bases). This CDR3 has 15 residues. Germline-derived CDR1 and CDR2 are LGHNA and YSLEER. Trimming removed 2 bases at V and 0 bases at J, with 10 bases between. The CDR3 loop reads CASSQQTGMNTEAFF. Here the CDR3 DNA reads TGCGCCAGCAGCCAACAGACAGGTATGAACACTGAAGCTTTCTTT.

The genes are TRBV29-1 and TRBJ2-5, with D possibly matching TRBD1 (7 bases). CDR1 and CDR2 (germline): SQVTM, ANQGSEA. V was shortened by 8 bases and J by 3 bases, with 19 bases between the two germline ends. The CDR3 extends over 14 amino acids. The CDR3 loop is CSTDLGRGEETQYF. CDR3 in DNA: TGCAGCACCGATCTCGGCAGGGGGGAAGAGACCCAGTACTTC.